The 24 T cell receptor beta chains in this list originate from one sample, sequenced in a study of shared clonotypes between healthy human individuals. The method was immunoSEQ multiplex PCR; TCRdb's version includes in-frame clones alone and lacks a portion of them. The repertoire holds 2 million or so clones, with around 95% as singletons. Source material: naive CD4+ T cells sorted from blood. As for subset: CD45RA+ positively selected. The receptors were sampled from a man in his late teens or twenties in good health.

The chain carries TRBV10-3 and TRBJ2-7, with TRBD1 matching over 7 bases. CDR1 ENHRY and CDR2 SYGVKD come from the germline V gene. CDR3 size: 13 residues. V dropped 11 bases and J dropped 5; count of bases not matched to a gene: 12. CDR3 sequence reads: CALRQGLGDEQYF. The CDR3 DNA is TGTGCCTTACGACAGGGCCTAGGGGACGAGCAGTACTTC.

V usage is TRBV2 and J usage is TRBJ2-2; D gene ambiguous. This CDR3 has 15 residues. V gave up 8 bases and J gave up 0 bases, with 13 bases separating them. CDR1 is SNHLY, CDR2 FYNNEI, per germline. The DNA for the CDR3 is TGTGCCAGCCGAATTACTGGTGCGAACACCGGGGAGCTGTTTTTT. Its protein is CASRITGANTGELFF.

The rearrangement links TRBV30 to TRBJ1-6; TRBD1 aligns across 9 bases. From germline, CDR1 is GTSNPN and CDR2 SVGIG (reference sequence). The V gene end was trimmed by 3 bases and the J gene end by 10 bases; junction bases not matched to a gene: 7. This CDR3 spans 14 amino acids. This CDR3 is CAWSQDRGRSPLHF. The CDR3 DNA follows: TGTGCCTGGAGCCAGGACAGGGGTCGCTCACCCCTCCACTTT. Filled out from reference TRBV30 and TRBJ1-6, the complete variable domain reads SQTIHQWPATLVQPVGSPLSLECTVEGTSNPNLYWYRQAAGRGLQLLFYSVGIGQISSEVPQNLSASRPQDRQFILSSKKLLLSDSGFYLCAWSQDRGRSPLHFGNGTRLTVT.

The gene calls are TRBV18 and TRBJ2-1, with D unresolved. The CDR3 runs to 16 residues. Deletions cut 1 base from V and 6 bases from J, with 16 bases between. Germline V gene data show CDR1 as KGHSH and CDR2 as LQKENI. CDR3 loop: CASSPQFLGSGNEQFF. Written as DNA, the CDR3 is TGTGCCAGCTCACCACAATTTTTGGGGTCGGGCAATGAGCAGTTCTTC.

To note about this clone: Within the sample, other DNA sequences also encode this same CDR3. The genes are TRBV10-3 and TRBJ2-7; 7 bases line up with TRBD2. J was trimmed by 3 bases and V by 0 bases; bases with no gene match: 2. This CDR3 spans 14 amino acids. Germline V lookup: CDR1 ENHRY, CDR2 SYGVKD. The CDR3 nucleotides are TGTGCCATCAGTGAGTCGCCTAGCGGCTACGAGCAGTACTTC. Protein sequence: CAISESPSGYEQYF.

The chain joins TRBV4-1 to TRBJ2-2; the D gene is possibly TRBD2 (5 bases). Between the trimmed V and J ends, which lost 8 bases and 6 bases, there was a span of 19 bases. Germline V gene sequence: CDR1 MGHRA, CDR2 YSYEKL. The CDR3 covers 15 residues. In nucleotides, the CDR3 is TGCGCCAGCCGTACGGGGTACCAGAAGGCCGGGGAGCTGTTTTTT. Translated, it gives CASRTGYQKAGELFF.

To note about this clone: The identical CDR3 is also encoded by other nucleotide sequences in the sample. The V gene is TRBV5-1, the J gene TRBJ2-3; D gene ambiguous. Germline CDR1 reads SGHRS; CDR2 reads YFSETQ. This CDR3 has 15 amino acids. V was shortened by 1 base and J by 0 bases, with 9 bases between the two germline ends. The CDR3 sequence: CASSLQTASTDTQYF. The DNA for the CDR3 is TGCGCCAGCAGCTTGCAAACCGCTAGCACAGATACGCAGTATTTT.

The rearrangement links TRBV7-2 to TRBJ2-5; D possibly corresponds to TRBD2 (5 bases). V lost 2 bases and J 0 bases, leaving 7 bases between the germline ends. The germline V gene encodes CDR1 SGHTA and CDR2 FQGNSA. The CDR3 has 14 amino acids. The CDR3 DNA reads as TGTGCCAGCAGCTTAAAGCGGCACCAAGAGACCCAGTACTTC. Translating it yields CASSLKRHQETQYF. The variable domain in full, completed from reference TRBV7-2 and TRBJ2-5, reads GAGVSQSPSNKVTEKGKDVELRCDPISGHTALYWYRQSLGQGLEFLIYFQGNSAPDKSGLPSDRFSAERTGGSVSTLTIQRTQQEDSAVYLCASSLKRHQETQYFGPGTRLLVL.

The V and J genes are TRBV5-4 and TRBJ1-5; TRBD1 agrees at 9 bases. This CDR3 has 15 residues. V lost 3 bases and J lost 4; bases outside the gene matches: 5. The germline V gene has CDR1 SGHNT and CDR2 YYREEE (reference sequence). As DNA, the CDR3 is TGTGCCAGCAGCTCCTACGGGACAGGGAATCAGCCCCAGCATTTT. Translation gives CASSSYGTGNQPQHF.

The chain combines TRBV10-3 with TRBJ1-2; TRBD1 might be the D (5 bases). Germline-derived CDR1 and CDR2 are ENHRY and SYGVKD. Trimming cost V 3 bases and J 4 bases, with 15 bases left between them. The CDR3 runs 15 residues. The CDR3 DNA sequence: TGTGCCATCAGTGATCCCGAGGGGTTAGGCTATGGCTACACCTTC. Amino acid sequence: CAISDPEGLGYGYTF.

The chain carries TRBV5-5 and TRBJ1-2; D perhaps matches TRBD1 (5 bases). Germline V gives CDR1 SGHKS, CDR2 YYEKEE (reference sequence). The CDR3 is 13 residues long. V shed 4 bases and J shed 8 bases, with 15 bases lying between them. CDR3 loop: CASSPWTRDGYTF. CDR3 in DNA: TGTGCCAGCAGCCCCTGGACCCGGGACGGCTACACCTTC.

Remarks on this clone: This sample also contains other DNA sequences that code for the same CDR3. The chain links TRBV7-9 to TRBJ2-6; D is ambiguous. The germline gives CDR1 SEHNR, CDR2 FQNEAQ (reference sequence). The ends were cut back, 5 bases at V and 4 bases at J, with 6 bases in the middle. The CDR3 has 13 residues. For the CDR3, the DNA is TGTGCCAGCAGCCTAACAGGGGCCAACGTCCTGACTTTC. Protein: CASSLTGANVLTF.

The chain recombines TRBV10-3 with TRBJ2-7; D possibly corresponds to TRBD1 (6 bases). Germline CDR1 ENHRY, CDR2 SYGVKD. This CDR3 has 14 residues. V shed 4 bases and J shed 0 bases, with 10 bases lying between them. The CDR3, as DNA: TGTGCCATCAGTGGGGGCAGGGGCTCCTACGAGCAGTACTTC. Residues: CAISGGRGSYEQYF.

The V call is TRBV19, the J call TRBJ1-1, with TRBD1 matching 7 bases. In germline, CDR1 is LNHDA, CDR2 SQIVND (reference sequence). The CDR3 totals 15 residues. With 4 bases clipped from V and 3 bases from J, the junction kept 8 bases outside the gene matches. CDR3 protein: CASSKQDRWDTEAFF. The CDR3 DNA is TGTGCCAGTAGTAAGCAGGACAGGTGGGACACTGAAGCTTTCTTT.

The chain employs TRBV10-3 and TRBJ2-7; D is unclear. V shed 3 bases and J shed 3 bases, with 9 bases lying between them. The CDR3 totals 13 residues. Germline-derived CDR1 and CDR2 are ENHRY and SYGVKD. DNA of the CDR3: TGTGCCATCAGTGATCCAAACCTCTACGAGCAGTACTTC. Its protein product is CAISDPNLYEQYF.

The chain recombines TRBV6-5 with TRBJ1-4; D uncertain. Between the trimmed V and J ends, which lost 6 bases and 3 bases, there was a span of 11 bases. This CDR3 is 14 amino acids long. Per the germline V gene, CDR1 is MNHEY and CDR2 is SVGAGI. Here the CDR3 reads CASRREMANEKLFF. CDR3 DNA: TGTGCCAGCAGAAGAGAGATGGCTAATGAAAAACTGTTTTTT.

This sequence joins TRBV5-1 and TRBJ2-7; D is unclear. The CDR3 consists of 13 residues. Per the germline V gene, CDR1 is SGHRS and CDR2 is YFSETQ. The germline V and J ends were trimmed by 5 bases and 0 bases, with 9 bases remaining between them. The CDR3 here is CASRTSSSYEQYF. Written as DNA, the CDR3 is TGCGCCAGCAGGACGTCGAGCTCCTACGAGCAGTACTTC. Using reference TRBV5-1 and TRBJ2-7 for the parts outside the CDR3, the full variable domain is KAGVTQTPRYLIKTRGQQVTLSCSPISGHRSVSWYQQTPGQGLQFLFEYFSETQRNKGNFPGRFSGRQFSNSRSEMNVSTLELGDSALYLCASRTSSSYEQYFGPGTRLTVT.

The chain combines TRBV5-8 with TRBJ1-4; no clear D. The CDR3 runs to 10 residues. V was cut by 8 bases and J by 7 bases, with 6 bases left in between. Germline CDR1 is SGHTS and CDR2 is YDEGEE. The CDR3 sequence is CASISEKLFF. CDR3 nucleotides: TGTGCCAGTATAAGTGAAAAACTGTTTTTT. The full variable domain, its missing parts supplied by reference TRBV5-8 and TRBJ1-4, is EAGVTQSPTHLIKTRGQQATLRCSPISGHTSVYWYQQALGLGLQFLLWYDEGEERNRGNFPPRFSGRQFPNYSSELNVNALELEDSALYLCASISEKLFFGSGTQLSVL.

The CDR3 nucleotides are TGTGCCAGCTCACCATCGCTAGTAGCTCCAATTAGCACAGATACGCAGTATTTT. Protein: CASSPSLVAPISTDTQYF. J is TRBJ2-3 and V is TRBV18, with D unresolved. The length of the CDR3 is 18 residues. CDR1 is KGHSH and CDR2 is LQKENI in the germline V gene. V shed 2 bases and J shed 0 bases, with 18 bases lying between them.

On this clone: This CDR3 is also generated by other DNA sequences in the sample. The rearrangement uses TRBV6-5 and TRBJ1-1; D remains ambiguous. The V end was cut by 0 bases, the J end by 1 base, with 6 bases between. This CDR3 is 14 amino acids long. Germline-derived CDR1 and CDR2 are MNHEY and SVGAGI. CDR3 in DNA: TGTGCCAGCAGTTACTCGACGCAGAACACTGAAGCTTTCTTT. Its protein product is CASSYSTQNTEAFF.

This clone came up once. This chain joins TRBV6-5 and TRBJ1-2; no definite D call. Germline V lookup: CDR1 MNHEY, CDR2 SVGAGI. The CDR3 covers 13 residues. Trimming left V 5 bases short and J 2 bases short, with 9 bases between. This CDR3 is CASSPNRNYGYTF. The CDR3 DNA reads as TGTGCCAGCAGTCCGAATCGCAACTATGGCTACACCTTC.

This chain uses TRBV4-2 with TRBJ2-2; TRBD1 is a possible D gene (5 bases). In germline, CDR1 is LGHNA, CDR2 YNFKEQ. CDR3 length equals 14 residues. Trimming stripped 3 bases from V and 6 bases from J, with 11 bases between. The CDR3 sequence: CASSQQGLAGELFF. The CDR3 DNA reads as TGTGCCAGCAGCCAGCAGGGTTTGGCCGGGGAGCTGTTTTTT.

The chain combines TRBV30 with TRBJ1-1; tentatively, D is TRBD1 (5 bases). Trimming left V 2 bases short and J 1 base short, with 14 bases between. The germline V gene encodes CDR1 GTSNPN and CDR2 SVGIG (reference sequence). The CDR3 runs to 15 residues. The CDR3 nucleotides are TGTGCCTGGAGTACCCTCGGGGCTTCGAACACTGAAGCTTTCTTT. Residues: CAWSTLGASNTEAFF. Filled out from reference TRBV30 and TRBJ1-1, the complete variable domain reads SQTIHQWPATLVQPVGSPLSLECTVEGTSNPNLYWYRQAAGRGLQLLFYSVGIGQISSEVPQNLSASRPQDRQFILSSKKLLLSDSGFYLCAWSTLGASNTEAFFGQGTRLTVV.

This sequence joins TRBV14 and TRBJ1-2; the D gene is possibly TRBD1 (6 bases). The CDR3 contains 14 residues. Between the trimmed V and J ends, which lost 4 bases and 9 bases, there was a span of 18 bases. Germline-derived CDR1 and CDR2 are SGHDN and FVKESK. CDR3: CASSPGGLPISYTF. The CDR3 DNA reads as TGTGCCAGCAGCCCGGGGGGGCTCCCAATCAGCTACACCTTC.